The sequence of this T cell receptor beta chain was determined in a study of blood T cell repertoires in COVID-19. Original processing notes: Amplification from reference gene primers served as the basis for estimated nucleated cell counts. The data were produced by immunoSEQ multiplex PCR, yet TCRdb's version contains in-frame clones alone and is incomplete. That table furnishes V, J and clone size, whereas the DNA furnished D and trimming. The sample yields fewer than 200,000 clones, around 67% seen once. The CDR3 length is 15 residues. Germline CDR1 SGHRS, CDR2 YFSETQ. V was pared by 0 bases and J by 4 bases, with 11 bases between.

Material: peripheral blood. The sequence derives from a woman older than 75 with acute or convalescent COVID-19. The V and J genes are TRBV5-1 and TRBJ2-1, with D unclear. The CDR3 spells CASSLGSNPYNEQFF. The CDR3 DNA sequence: TGCGCCAGCAGCTTGGGGAGTAATCCGTACAATGAGCAGTTCTTC.